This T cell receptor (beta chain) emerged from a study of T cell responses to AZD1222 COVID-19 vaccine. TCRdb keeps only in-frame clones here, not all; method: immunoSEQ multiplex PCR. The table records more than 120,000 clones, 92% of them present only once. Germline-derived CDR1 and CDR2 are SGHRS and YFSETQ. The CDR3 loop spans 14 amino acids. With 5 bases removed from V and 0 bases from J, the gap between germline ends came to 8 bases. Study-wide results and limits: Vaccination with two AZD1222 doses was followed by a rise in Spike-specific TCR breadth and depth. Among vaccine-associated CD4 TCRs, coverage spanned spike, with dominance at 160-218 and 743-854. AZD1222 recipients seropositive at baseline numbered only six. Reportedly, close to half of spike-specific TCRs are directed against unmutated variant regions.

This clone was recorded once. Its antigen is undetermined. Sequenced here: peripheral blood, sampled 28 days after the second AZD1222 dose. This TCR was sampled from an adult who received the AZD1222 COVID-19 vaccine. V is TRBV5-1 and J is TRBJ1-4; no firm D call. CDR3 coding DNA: TGCGCCAGCAGTGTGGGTGCAACTAATGAAAAACTGTTTTTT. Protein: CASSVGATNEKLFF.